A single sample is the source of the 10 T cell receptor beta chains below, sequenced in a study of tumor-infiltrating lymphocytes in localized non-small cell lung cancer. Generated by immunoSEQ multiplex PCR, the TCRdb table keeps only in-frame clones and is missing some. Altogether about 16,000 clones are present, 80% being singletons, with the ten largest covering under 13%. Sequenced input: uninvolved lung tissue not adjacent to the tumor. Receptors were obtained from a human donor with non-small cell lung cancer.

The V gene is TRBV6-1, the J gene TRBJ2-7, with D possibly being TRBD2 (5 bases). The CDR3 runs to 13 residues. The ends were cut back, 2 bases at V and 6 bases at J, with 11 bases in the middle. Germline lookup yields CDR1 MNHNS and CDR2 SASEGT. The CDR3 DNA reads TGTGCCAGCAGTGAATTAATAGGACTCGAGCAGTACTTC. It yields the protein CASSELIGLEQYF.

In its sample, this clone was seen a few times. This sequence joins TRBV4-1 and TRBJ1-4, with 7 bases fitting TRBD1. Germline V CDR1 and CDR2: MGHRA, YSYEKL. The V and J ends lost 4 bases and 2 bases, in that order; junction bases with no gene match: 13. The CDR3 has 18 residues. For the CDR3, the DNA is TGCGCCAGCAGCCCGACAGGGAAATTTGGGGGTACTAATGAAAAACTGTTTTTT. Its translation: CASSPTGKFGGTNEKLFF.

The gene calls are TRBV14 and TRBJ1-1; 7 bases are shared with TRBD1. Germline-derived CDR1 and CDR2 are SGHDN and FVKESK. This CDR3 has 12 residues. Trimming removed 0 bases from V and 11 bases from J; junction bases left unmatched: 3. DNA for the CDR3: TGTGCCAGCAGCCAAGATGTCAGGGGGGCTTTCTTT. It is translated as CASSQDVRGAFF.

The chain uses TRBV23-1 and TRBJ1-5, with no clear D. TRBV23-1 carries the ORF label, with uncertain function. This CDR3 is 14 amino acids long. The V end was cut by 0 bases, the J end by 11 bases, with 14 bases between. CDR3 nucleotides: TGCGCCAGCAGTCAATCTGCCGCACGAGCCACCCAGCATTTT. It encodes CASSQSAARATQHF.

The chain recombines TRBV2 with TRBJ2-3, with TRBD2 matching over 9 bases. The CDR3 runs to 14 residues. The V gene's germline CDR1 is SNHLY and CDR2 FYNNEI. V was clipped by 6 bases and J by 5 bases; unmatched bases: 6. This CDR3 is CASRREGREDTQYF. The CDR3, as DNA: TGTGCCAGCAGGCGGGAGGGCCGTGAAGATACGCAGTATTTT.

The chain has TRBV4-1 and TRBJ1-5; tentative D call: TRBD1 (6 bases). The V end was cut by 0 bases, the J end by 4 bases, with 22 bases between. The CDR3 has 19 residues. In germline, CDR1 is MGHRA, CDR2 YSYEKL. Written as DNA, the CDR3 is TGCGCCAGCAGCCAAGATGGGAATATCAAGGCAGGGACAAATCAGCCCCAGCATTTT. Protein sequence: CASSQDGNIKAGTNQPQHF.

V and J are TRBV6-5 and TRBJ1-5; 7 nucleotides align to TRBD1. Germline-derived CDR1 and CDR2 are MNHEY and SVGAGI. The J segment lost 0 bases and the V segment lost 6 bases, leaving 2 bases of the junction unmatched. The CDR3 runs to 14 residues. CDR3 nucleotide sequence: TGTGCCAGCAGGGGACAGTATAGCAATCAGCCCCAGCATTTT. Its translation is CASRGQYSNQPQHF.

The J gene is TRBJ2-7, the V gene TRBV7-2; D not resolved. CDR1 SGHTA and CDR2 FQGNSA come from the germline V gene. This CDR3 comprises 14 residues. The germline V and J ends were trimmed by 0 bases and 2 bases, with 8 bases remaining between them. CDR3 in amino acids: CASSLAQTPYEQYF. In DNA, the CDR3 is TGTGCCAGCAGCTTAGCACAGACCCCCTACGAGCAGTACTTC.

V usage is TRBV2 and J usage is TRBJ2-7; TRBD2 might be the D (5 bases). Germline CDR1 is SNHLY and CDR2 is FYNNEI. The CDR3 consists of 12 residues. V lost 6 bases, J lost 5 bases, and 11 bases lay in between. CDR3 sequence: CASRLDEHEQYF. As DNA, the CDR3 is TGTGCCAGCAGACTAGATGAGCACGAGCAGTACTTC.

V gene TRBV27 combines with J gene TRBJ2-7; D tentatively fits TRBD1 or TRBD2 (7 bases each). CDR1 is MNHEY, CDR2 SMNVEV, per germline (reference sequence). The CDR3 contains 15 residues. Trimming cost V 1 base and J 7 bases, with 17 bases left between them. CDR3 sequence reads: CASSLLRGPGGEQYF. CDR3 nucleotides: TGTGCCAGCAGTTTATTAAGGGGGCCGGGGGGAGAGCAGTACTTC.